This TCR beta chain was captured in a study of T-cell memory formation after mild COVID-19. Overall study results and limits: Confirmation was lacking for SARS-CoV-2 specificity of second-wave clones that peaked on day 37. There was a balanced CD4/CD8 profile in clones contracting day 15 to 85, and later expanders leaned CD4+. Memory sampled before infection contained some responding clones, suggesting cross-reactive memory joined.

TCRdb used MiXCR to reprocess the 5' RACE reads, holding one entry per CDR3 protein. The repertoire consists of some 150,000 distinct CDR3 sequences, with roughly 21% occurring once and the leading ten covering about 2%. This clonotype was detected a few times. Antigen unknown. Germline V gene lookup returns CDR1 SGHRS and CDR2 YFSETQ. The CDR3 totals 16 residues. The ends lost 0 bases at V and 8 bases at J; junction bases unmatched: 8. The TCR sequence derives from an adult woman who had mild COVID-19 (a few samples of this study predate the infection). Cell type and time point are not known. Sequencing was carried out using PBMCs or a T cell subset sorted from them (not recorded which). This chain uses TRBV5-1 with TRBJ2-1, with 10 bases that match TRBD1. The CDR3 region has the DNA TGCGCCAGCAGCTTGGACGGGACAGGGGTATATGATGAGCAGTTCTTC. Encoded protein: CASSLDGTGVYDEQFF.